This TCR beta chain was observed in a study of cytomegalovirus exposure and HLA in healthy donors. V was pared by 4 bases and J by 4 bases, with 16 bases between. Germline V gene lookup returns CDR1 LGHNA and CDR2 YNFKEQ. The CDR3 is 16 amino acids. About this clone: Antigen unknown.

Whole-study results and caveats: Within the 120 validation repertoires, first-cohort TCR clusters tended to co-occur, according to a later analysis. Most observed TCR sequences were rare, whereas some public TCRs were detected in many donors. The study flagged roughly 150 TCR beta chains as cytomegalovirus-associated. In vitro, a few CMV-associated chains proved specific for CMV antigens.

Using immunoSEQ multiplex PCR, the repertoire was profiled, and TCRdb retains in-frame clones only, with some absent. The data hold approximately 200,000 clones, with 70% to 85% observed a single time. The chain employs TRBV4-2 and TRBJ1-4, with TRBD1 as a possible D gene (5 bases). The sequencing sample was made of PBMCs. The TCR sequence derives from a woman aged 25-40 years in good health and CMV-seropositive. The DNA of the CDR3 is TGTGCCAGCAGCCGGGGGGTACAGGACTATAATGAAAAACTGTTTTTT. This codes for CASSRGVQDYNEKLFF.